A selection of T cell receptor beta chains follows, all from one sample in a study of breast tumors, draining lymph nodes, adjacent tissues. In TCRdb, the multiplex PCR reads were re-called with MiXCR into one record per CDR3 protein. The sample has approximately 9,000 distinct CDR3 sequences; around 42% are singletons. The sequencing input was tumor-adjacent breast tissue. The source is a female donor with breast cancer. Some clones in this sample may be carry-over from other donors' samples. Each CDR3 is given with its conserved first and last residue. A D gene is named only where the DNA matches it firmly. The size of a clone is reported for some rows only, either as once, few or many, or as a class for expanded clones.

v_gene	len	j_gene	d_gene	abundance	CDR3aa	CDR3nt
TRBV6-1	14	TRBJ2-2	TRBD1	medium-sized	CASSAQGDTGELFF	TGTGCCAGCAGTGCACAGGGGGACACCGGGGAGCTGTTTTTT
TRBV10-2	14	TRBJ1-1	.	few	CASRLGPSNTEAFF	TGCGCCAGCAGATTGGGACCGTCGAACACTGAAGCTTTCTTT
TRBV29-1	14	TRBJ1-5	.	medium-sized	CSASGGRDNQPQHF	TGCAGCGCGAGCGGGGGACGGGATAATCAGCCCCAGCATTTT
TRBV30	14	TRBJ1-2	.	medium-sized	CAWGNGRPNYGYTF	TGTGCCTGGGGGAACGGGAGACCTAACTATGGCTACACCTTC
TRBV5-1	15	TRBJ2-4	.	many	CASSLGGVVKNIQYF	TGCGCCAGCAGCTTGGGAGGGGTCGTCAAAAACATTCAGTACTTC
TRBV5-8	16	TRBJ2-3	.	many	CASSTARLASTDTQYF	TGTGCCAGCAGCACTGCACGGCTAGCTAGCACAGATACGCAGTATTTT
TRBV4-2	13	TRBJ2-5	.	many	CASSQVIGETQYF	TGTGCCAGCAGCCAAGTAATCGGGGAGACCCAGTACTTC
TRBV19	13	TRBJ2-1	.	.	CASSRDRYNEQFF	TGTGCCAGTTCCCGAGATCGTTACAATGAGCAGTTCTTC
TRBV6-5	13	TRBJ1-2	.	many	CASSYSQSYGYTF	TGTGCCAGCAGTTACTCCCAGAGCTATGGCTACACCTTC
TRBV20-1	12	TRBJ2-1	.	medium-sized	CSASGYYNEQFF	TGCAGTGCTAGTGGCTACTACAATGAGCAGTTCTTC
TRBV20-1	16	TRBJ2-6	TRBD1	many	CSAPGQGARGANVLTF	TGCAGTGCTCCAGGACAGGGGGCGCGAGGGGCCAACGTCCTGACTTTC
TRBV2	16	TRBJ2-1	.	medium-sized	CASSRPDSRSYNEQFF	TGTGCCAGCAGTAGACCAGACAGCCGCTCCTACAATGAGCAGTTCTTC
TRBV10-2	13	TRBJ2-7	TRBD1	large	CASNRPGGYEQYF	TGCGCCAGCAACCGACCAGGGGGCTACGAGCAGTACTTC
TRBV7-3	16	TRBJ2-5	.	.	CASSLTGGAGQETQYF	TGTGCCAGCAGCTTAACGGGGGGCGCGGGGCAAGAGACCCAGTACTTC
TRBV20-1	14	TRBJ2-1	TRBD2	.	CSASRLAEGYEQFF	TGCAGTGCTAGTAGACTAGCGGAGGGATATGAGCAGTTCTTC
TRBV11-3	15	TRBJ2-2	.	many	CASSLSRANTGELFF	TGTGCCAGCAGCTTATCCAGGGCGAACACCGGGGAGCTGTTTTTT
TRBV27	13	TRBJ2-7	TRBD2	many	CASTPGLGYEQYF	TGTGCCAGCACGCCGGGACTAGGGTACGAGCAGTACTTC
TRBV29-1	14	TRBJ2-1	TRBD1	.	CSVWDSGGYNEQFF	TGCAGCGTTTGGGACAGCGGAGGTTACAATGAGCAGTTCTTC
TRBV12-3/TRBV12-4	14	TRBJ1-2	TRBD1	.	CASSLRTGNYGYTF	TGTGCCAGCAGTTTACGGACAGGAAATTATGGCTACACCTTC
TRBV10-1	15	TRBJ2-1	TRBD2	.	CASSEGGGAYIEQFF	TGCGCCAGCAGTGAAGGCGGGGGTGCCTACATTGAGCAGTTCTTC
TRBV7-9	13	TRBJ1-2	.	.	CASSLGSQGFYTF	TGTGCCAGCAGCTTAGGGTCCCAGGGTTTCTACACCTTC
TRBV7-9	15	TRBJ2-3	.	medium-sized	CASSLGLAYTDTQYF	TGTGCCAGCAGCTTAGGGCTAGCCTACACAGATACGCAGTATTTT
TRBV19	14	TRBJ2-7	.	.	CASSQASSTYEQYF	TGTGCCAGTAGCCAGGCTAGCAGTACCTACGAGCAGTACTTC
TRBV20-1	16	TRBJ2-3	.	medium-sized	CSARVSSAGSTDTQYF	TGCAGTGCTAGAGTGTCTTCGGCGGGTAGCACAGATACGCAGTATTTT
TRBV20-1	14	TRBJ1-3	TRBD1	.	CSARRTGSGNTIYF	TGCAGTGCGAGACGGACAGGGTCTGGAAACACCATATATTTT
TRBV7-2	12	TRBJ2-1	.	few	CASSLWRNEQFF	TGTGCCAGCAGCTTATGGCGGAATGAGCAGTTCTTC
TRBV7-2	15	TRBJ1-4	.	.	CASSLVGQSGEKLFF	TGTGCCAGCAGCTTAGTCGGCCAGAGTGGGGAAAAACTGTTTTTT
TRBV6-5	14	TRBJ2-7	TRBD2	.	CASRPWTSAYEQYF	TGTGCCAGCAGACCTTGGACTAGCGCCTACGAGCAGTACTTC
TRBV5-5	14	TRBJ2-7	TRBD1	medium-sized	CASSATGSSYEQYF	TGTGCCAGCAGCGCGACAGGGAGCTCCTACGAGCAGTACTTC
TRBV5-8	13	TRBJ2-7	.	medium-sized	CASSFSSTHEQYF	TGTGCCAGCAGCTTCAGTAGCACCCACGAGCAGTACTTC
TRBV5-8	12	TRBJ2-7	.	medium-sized	CASSTGPREQYF	TGTGCCAGCAGCACCGGACCACGCGAGCAGTACTTC
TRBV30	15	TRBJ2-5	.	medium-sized	CAWSVFGMPQETQYF	TGTGCCTGGAGTGTTTTCGGGATGCCCCAAGAGACCCAGTACTTC
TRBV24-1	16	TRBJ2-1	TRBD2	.	CATSDPSGGPLVEQFF	TGTGCCACCAGTGATCCTAGCGGGGGCCCTCTTGTTGAGCAGTTCTTC
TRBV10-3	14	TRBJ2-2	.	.	CAISEAGRAGELFF	TGTGCCATCAGTGAGGCAGGAAGGGCCGGGGAGCTGTTTTTT
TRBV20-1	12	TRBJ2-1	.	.	CSASLAPNEQFF	TGCAGTGCTAGTTTAGCCCCCAATGAGCAGTTCTTC
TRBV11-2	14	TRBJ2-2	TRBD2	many	CASSGTSGSGELFF	TGTGCCAGCAGCGGGACTAGCGGGAGCGGGGAGCTGTTTTTT
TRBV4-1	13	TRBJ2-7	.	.	CASSQERIYEQYF	TGCGCCAGCAGCCAAGAACGAATCTACGAGCAGTACTTC
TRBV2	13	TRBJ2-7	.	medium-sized	CASKSSSSYEQYF	TGTGCCAGCAAAAGCAGCAGCTCCTACGAGCAGTACTTC
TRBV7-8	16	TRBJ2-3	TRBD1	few	CASGPKTGGITDTQYF	TGTGCCAGCGGCCCTAAGACAGGGGGCATTACAGATACGCAGTATTTT
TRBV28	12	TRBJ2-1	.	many	CASSSRKREQFF	TGTGCCAGCAGTTCCAGGAAGAGGGAGCAGTTCTTC
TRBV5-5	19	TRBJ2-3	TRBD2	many	CASSTGLAGRGRGTDTQYF	TGTGCCAGCAGCACCGGACTAGCGGGTCGGGGTAGGGGCACAGATACGCAGTATTTT
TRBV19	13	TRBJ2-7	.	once	CAGSAGEDYERYF	TGTGCCGGTAGTGCAGGGGAGGACTACGAGCGGTACTTC
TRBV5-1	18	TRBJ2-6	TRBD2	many	CASSPSAGGASGANVLTF	TGCGCCAGCAGCCCCTCTGCGGGGGGCGCATCTGGGGCCAACGTCCTGACTTTC
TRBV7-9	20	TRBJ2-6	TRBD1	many	CASSFISKGQGGAGANVLTF	TGTGCCAGCAGCTTTATTTCAAAAGGACAGGGAGGTGCTGGGGCCAACGTCCTGACTTTC
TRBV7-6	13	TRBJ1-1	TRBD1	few	CASSRDRNTEAFF	TGTGCCAGCAGCCGGGACAGGAACACTGAAGCTTTCTTT
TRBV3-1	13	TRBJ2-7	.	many	CASSPPNSYEQYF	TGTGCCAGCAGCCCTCCAAATTCCTACGAGCAGTACTTC
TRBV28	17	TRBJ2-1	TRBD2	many	CASSLVVLAGGGNEQFF	TGTGCCAGCAGTTTAGTTGTGCTAGCGGGAGGAGGTAATGAGCAGTTCTTC
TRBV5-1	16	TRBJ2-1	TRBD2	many	CASSLAMGLAIDEQFF	TGCGCCAGCAGCTTGGCAATGGGACTAGCGATTGATGAGCAGTTCTTC
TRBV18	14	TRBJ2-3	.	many	CASSPRASTDTQYF	TGTGCCAGCTCACCACGCGCAAGCACAGATACGCAGTATTTT
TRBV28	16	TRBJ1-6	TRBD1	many	CASTDSPGTDNSPLHF	TGTGCCAGCACCGATTCCCCCGGGACAGATAATTCACCCCTCCACTTT
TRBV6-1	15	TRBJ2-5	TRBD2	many	CASRASLAGQETQYF	TGTGCCAGCAGAGCCTCTCTAGCGGGCCAAGAGACCCAGTACTTC
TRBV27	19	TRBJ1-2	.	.	CASSQDRVMELGANYGYTF	TGTGCCAGCAGCCAAGATCGGGTTATGGAGCTGGGGGCTAACTATGGCTACACCTTC
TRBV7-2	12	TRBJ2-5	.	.	CASSQTRETQYF	TGTGCCAGCAGCCAGACAAGGGAGACCCAGTACTTC